The clone carrying this T cell receptor beta chain was picked up a small number of times. The record originates from a study of regulatory T cells in long-lasting Graves disease. The CDR3 is 17 residues long. Per the germline V gene, CDR1 is MGHRA and CDR2 is YSYEKL. Trimming left V 4 bases short and J 2 bases short, with 17 bases between. Investigators prepared the TCR beta libraries by applying iRepertoire HTBI primers and Arm-PCR of CDR3 regions. TCRdb used MiXCR to reprocess the multiplex PCR reads, holding one entry per CDR3 protein. The sample records more than 450,000 distinct CDR3 sequences, 9.5% to 15% being singletons. Described time point: newly diagnosed GD, antithyroid drugs for less than 3 months. Making the TCR library involved RNA that had been extracted from PBMCs. Diagnosing Graves' disease relied on the American Thyroid Association guidelines. This sample also belongs to another study, concerning T cells in Graves' hyperthyroidism and ophthalmopathy. That report notes: Exclusion of a patient resulted from uncontrolled infection, other autoimmune disease, pregnancy or lactation. When the TCR CDR3 underwent first-round RT-PCR, the HTBI primer set was used.

The chain is built from TRBV4-1 and TRBJ1-4, with D perhaps matching TRBD1 (5 bases). The sequence derives from a woman in her 30s with Graves disease. The material sequenced was peripheral blood mononuclear cells (PBMCs), taken at new diagnosis, from a patient treated with antithyroid drugs. CDR3 coding DNA: TGCGCCAGCAGCCCCGCCAATATGGGGGGGACTAATGAAAAACTGTTTTTT. Translating gives CASSPANMGGTNEKLFF.